Listed here are 17 T cell receptor beta chains from one sample, sequenced in a study of identical twins. TCRdb ran MiXCR on the 5' RACE reads and lists one entry per CDR3 protein. This table has roughly 1.6 million distinct CDR3 sequences, about 31% appearing once. The sequencing input was cord blood. The receptors were sampled from a newborn girl in good health.

In nucleotides, the CDR3 is TGCGCCAGCAGCGGTGGGACTAGCGGGAGCCTCACCGGGGAGCTGTTTTTT. Protein product: CASSGGTSGSLTGELFF. This chain uses TRBV5-1 with TRBJ2-2, with 14 positions matching TRBD2. Germline CDR1 is SGHRS and CDR2 is YFSETQ. The CDR3 is 17 amino acids. Trimming cost V 4 bases and J 4 bases; bases outside gene matches: 6.

The rearrangement uses TRBV27 and TRBJ2-7; 11 bases agree with TRBD2. V gave up 3 bases and J gave up 0 bases; unmatched junction bases: 10. The CDR3 has 18 residues. CDR1 and CDR2 from the germline V gene are MNHEY and SMNVEV (reference sequence). This CDR3 reads CASSFVGLAGINSYEQYF. CDR3 sequence (DNA): TGTGCCAGCAGTTTTGTCGGACTAGCGGGTATTAACTCCTACGAGCAGTACTTC.

This clonotype was seen ten or more times. The chain couples TRBV29-1 to TRBJ2-7, with 9 bases lining up with TRBD1. J lost 3 bases, V lost 3 bases, and 3 bases had no gene match. In germline, CDR1 is SQVTM, CDR2 ANQGSEA. This CDR3 has 13 amino acids. CDR3 residues: CSVELTGGYEQYF. The CDR3, as DNA: TGCAGCGTTGAGTTGACAGGGGGCTACGAGCAGTACTTC.

J is TRBJ1-2 and V is TRBV28, with no clear D. From germline, CDR1 is MDHEN and CDR2 SYDVKM. Trimming left V 2 bases short and J 4 bases short, with 5 bases between. This CDR3 region has 12 residues. Here the CDR3 DNA reads TGTGCCAGCAGTTTACTTTTCTATGGCTACACCTTC. Protein: CASSLLFYGYTF.

The CDR3 DNA reads TGTGCCAGCAGTTTTATAGGGACAAGGAAAGACGAGCAGTACTTC. Amino acids: CASSFIGTRKDEQYF. V and J are TRBV12-3 or TRBV12-4 and TRBJ2-7; D might be TRBD1 (6 bases). V was cut by 3 bases and J by 5 bases, with 17 bases left in between. The CDR3 contains 15 residues.

This clonotype was observed a handful of times. This chain uses TRBV20-1 with TRBJ2-1; D tentatively reads TRBD1 or TRBD2 (5 bases each). The CDR3 runs 14 residues. The germline CDR1 and CDR2 sequences are DFQATT and SNEGSKA (reference sequence). V was cut by 0 bases and J by 6 bases, with 12 bases left in between. The CDR3 region is CSARDSTRGNEQFF. The CDR3 DNA reads as TGCAGTGCTAGAGATTCCACTAGGGGCAATGAGCAGTTCTTC.

Of note for this clonotype: Possible read error: a much larger clone is one base away. The CDR3 end shows no conserved phenylalanine or tryptophan, and so a read error is likely. The rearrangement uses TRBV4-2 and TRBJ2-7; 10 bases match TRBD2. Per germline, CDR1 LGHNA and CDR2 YNFKEQ. The trim removed 1 base at V and 1 base at J, leaving 1 base unmatched. This CDR3 is built from 15 residues. CDR3 in DNA: TGTGCCAGCAGCCAAGTTAGCGGGAGGTCCTACGAGCAGTACTTA. Encoded protein: CASSQVSGRSYEQYL.

The J gene is TRBJ2-4, the V gene TRBV2; D may match TRBD1 or TRBD2 (6 bases each). The germline V gene encodes CDR1 SNHLY and CDR2 FYNNEI. This CDR3 comprises 11 residues. Trimming left V 8 bases short and J 8 bases short, with 10 bases between. Here the CDR3 DNA reads TGTGCCAGCGACAGGAGGGACATTCAGTACTTC. Protein sequence: CASDRRDIQYF.

This clonotype was recorded a few times. The chain uses TRBV5-1 and TRBJ1-6; 7 bases align to TRBD1. J was trimmed by 4 bases and V by 0 bases; bases with no gene match: 1. The germline gives CDR1 SGHRS, CDR2 YFSETQ. The CDR3 length is 15 residues. DNA of the CDR3: TGCGCCAGCAGCTTGGTGGGACAGTATAATTCACCCCTCCACTTT. Translated, it gives CASSLVGQYNSPLHF.

The chain joins TRBV3-1 to TRBJ2-5; 13 nucleotides match TRBD2. The germline V gene encodes CDR1 LGHDT and CDR2 YNNKEL (reference sequence). The CDR3 runs 17 residues. With 3 bases clipped from V and 5 bases from J, the junction kept 9 bases outside the gene matches. The CDR3 nucleotides are TGTGCCAGCAGCCATAAAACCGGGACTAGCGGGACGGAGACCCAGTACTTC. Amino acid sequence: CASSHKTGTSGTETQYF.

This clonotype came up a few times. This chain links TRBV7-8 with TRBJ1-2; possible D gene TRBD1, 5 bases. The CDR3 extends over 17 amino acids. CDR1 SGHVS and CDR2 FQNEAQ come from the germline V gene. The ends were cut back, 1 base at V and 3 bases at J, with 18 bases in the middle. DNA for the CDR3: TGTGCCAGCAGCTTAGGGACCTGGGGCCTTCGTGACTATGGCTACACCTTC. Protein sequence: CASSLGTWGLRDYGYTF.

The chain couples TRBV29-1 to TRBJ2-1; the match to TRBD2 covers 9 bases. Germline CDR1 SQVTM, CDR2 ANQGSEA. V dropped 3 bases and J dropped 6; count of bases not matched to a gene: 24. There are 20 residues in the CDR3. CDR3 sequence reads: CSVDHLAGGPGSLGSNEQFF. CDR3 bases: TGCAGCGTTGACCATCTGGCGGGAGGGCCAGGGAGCTTAGGGTCCAATGAGCAGTTCTTC.

This clonotype was counted between two and nine times. The chain is built from TRBV27 and TRBJ2-7; no definite D call. Germline CDR1 MNHEY, CDR2 SMNVEV (reference sequence). The CDR3 has 12 amino acids. Deletions cut 8 bases from V and 0 bases from J, with 8 bases between. The DNA for the CDR3 is TGTGCCAGCGCCAAACTCTCCTACGAGCAGTACTTC. The encoded protein is CASAKLSYEQYF.

This clonotype was observed a handful of times. This chain joins TRBV5-4 and TRBJ2-7; 8 bases map to TRBD2. CDR1 and CDR2 from the germline V gene are SGHNT and YYREEE (reference sequence). The CDR3 has 15 residues. The J segment lost 2 bases and the V segment lost 0 bases, leaving 4 bases of the junction unmatched. The CDR3 region has the DNA TGTGCCAGCAGCTTGGGAGTCGGGGGGGCCTACGAGCAGTACTTC. Its protein is CASSLGVGGAYEQYF.

This chain joins TRBV9 and TRBJ2-1, with no clear D. The CDR3 totals 14 residues. Looked up from germline, CDR1 is SGDLS and CDR2 is YYNGEE. Trimming pared 0 bases from V and 7 bases from J, leaving 11 bases between. CDR3 loop: CASSVATTGNEQFF. The CDR3 nucleotides read TGTGCCAGCAGCGTAGCGACCACCGGGAATGAGCAGTTCTTC.

This chain links TRBV5-1 with TRBJ2-3; 10 nucleotides agree with TRBD2. The CDR3 is 16 amino acids. Per germline, CDR1 SGHRS and CDR2 YFSETQ. Unmatched junction bases numbered 5, after V lost 4 bases and J lost 0 bases. Written as DNA, the CDR3 is TGCGCCAGCAGCCCGATGACTAGCGGGAGCACAGATACGCAGTATTTT. Amino acids: CASSPMTSGSTDTQYF.

This clonotype showed up just a few times. The rearrangement links TRBV13 to TRBJ2-7; perhaps TRBD1 as D (5 bases). V gave up 5 bases and J gave up 7 bases, with 9 bases separating them. This CDR3 is built from 11 residues. Germline V gives CDR1 PRHDT, CDR2 FYEKMQ (reference sequence). CDR3 in amino acids: CASSGNREQYF. In DNA form, the CDR3 reads TGTGCCAGCAGCGGAAACAGGGAGCAGTACTTC.